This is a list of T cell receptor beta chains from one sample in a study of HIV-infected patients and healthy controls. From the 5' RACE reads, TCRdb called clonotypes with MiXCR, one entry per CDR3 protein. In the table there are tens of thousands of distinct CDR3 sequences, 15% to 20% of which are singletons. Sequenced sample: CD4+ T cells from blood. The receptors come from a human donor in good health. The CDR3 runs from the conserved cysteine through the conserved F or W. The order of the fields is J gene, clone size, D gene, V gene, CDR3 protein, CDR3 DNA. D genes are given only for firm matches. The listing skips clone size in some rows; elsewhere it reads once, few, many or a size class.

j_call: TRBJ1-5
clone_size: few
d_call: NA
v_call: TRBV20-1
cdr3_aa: CSARDSAWGNQPQHF
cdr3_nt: TGCAGTGCTAGAGATTCGGCCTGGGGAAATCAGCCCCAGCATTTT

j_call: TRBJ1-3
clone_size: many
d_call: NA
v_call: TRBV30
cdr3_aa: CAWSMGPGGTIYF
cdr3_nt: TGTGCCTGGAGTATGGGTCCGGGAGGCACCATATATTTT

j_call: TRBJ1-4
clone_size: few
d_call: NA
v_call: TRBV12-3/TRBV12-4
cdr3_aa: CASSEGGAGTGAEKLFF
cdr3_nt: TGTGCCAGCAGTGAGGGTGGCGCTGGGACTGGGGCGGAAAAACTGTTTTTT

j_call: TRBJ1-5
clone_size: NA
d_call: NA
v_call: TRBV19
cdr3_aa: CARGWVQPQHF
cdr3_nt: TGTGCCAGGGGTTGGGTTCAGCCCCAGCATTTT

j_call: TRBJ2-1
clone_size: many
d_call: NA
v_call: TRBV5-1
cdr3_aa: CASSLVAGSYNEQFF
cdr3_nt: TGCGCCAGCAGCTTGGTTGCGGGGAGCTACAATGAGCAGTTCTTC

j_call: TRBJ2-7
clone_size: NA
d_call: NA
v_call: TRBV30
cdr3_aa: CAWASSRYEQYF
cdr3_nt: TGTGCCTGGGCCTCGTCTAGGTACGAGCAGTACTTC

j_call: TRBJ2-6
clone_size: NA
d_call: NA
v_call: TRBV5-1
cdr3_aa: CASSLFDRPGANVLTF
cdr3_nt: TGCGCCAGCAGCTTGTTCGATAGGCCTGGGGCCAACGTCCTGACTTTC

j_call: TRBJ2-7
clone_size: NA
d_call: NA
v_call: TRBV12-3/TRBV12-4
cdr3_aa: CASSFWEDEQYF
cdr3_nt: TGTGCCAGCAGTTTCTGGGAGGACGAGCAGTACTTC

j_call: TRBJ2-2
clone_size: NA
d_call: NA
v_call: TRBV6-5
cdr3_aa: CASTRGLNTGELFF
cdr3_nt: TGTGCCAGCACCCGGGGGCTTAACACCGGGGAGCTGTTTTTT

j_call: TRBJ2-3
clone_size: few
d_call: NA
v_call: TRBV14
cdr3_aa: CASSRPGGVSSTDTQYF
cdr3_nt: TGTGCCAGCAGCCGCCCAGGAGGGGTCTCTAGCACAGATACGCAGTATTTT

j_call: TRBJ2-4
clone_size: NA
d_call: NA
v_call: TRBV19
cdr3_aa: CASSDYSLSKNIQYF
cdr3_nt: TGTGCCAGTTCTGACTATTCCTTATCCAAAAACATTCAGTACTTC

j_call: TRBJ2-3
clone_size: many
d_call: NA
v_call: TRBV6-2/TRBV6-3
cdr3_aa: CASSYADSASSTDTQYF
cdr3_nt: TGTGCCAGCAGCTATGCGGACAGCGCTTCTAGCACAGATACGCAGTATTTT

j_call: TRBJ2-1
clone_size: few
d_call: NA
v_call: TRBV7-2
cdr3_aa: CASSARHQYNEQFF
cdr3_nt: TGTGCCAGCAGCGCAAGACACCAGTACAATGAGCAGTTCTTC

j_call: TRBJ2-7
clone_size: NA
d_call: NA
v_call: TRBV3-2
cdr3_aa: CASSRGLAGDYEQYF
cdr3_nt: TGTGCCAGCAGCCGCGGACTAGCGGGGGACTACGAGCAGTACTTC

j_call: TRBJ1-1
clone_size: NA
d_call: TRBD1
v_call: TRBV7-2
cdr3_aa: CASSLGPQGAGAFF
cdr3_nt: TGTGCCAGCAGCTTAGGCCCCCAGGGGGCGGGAGCTTTCTTT

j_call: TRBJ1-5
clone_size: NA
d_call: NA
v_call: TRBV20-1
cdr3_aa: CSAGGASYQPQHF
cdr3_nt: TGCAGTGCCGGGGGGGCGAGTTACCAGCCCCAGCATTTT

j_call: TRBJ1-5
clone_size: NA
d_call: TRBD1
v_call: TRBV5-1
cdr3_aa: CASSLEDRGGDNQPQHF
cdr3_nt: TGCGCCAGCAGCTTGGAAGACAGGGGAGGTGACAATCAGCCCCAGCATTTT

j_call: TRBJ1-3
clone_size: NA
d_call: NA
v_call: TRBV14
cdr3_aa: CASSRSGLGSSGNTIYF
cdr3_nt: TGTGCCAGCAGCCGCTCAGGCCTCGGGTCCTCTGGAAACACCATATATTTT

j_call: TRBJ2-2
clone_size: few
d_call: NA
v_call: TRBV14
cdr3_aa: CASSHIGQHTGELFF
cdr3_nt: TGTGCCAGCAGTCACATAGGACAGCACACCGGGGAGCTGTTTTTT

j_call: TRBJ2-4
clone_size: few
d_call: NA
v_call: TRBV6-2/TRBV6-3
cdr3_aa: CASSRVDRLAKNIQYF
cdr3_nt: TGTGCCAGCAGCAGAGTCGACAGGTTAGCCAAAAACATTCAGTACTTC

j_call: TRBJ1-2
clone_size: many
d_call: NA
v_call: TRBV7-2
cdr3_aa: CASSLYNYGYTF
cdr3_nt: TGTGCCAGCAGCTTATATAACTATGGCTACACCTTC

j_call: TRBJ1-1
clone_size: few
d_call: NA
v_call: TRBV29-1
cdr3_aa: CSVGFGGENTEAFF
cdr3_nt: TGCAGCGTTGGTTTTGGTGGCGAAAACACTGAAGCTTTCTTT

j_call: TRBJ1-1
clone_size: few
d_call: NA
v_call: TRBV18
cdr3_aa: CASSLSASGNTEAFF
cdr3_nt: TGTGCCAGCTCACTATCCGCCTCAGGGAACACTGAAGCTTTCTTT